The rows below give T cell receptor beta chains drawn from one sample of a study of blood T cell repertoires in COVID-19. Repertoires were generated with immunoSEQ multiplex PCR, while TCRdb's copy carries only in-frame clones and drops some. Of 66,000 or so clones listed, around 84% are singletons. The material sequenced was peripheral blood. These receptors all stem from a man aged 50 to 60 with active COVID-19. CDR3s include the opening cysteine and the closing phenylalanine or tryptophan. Each record gives: V gene, clone size, J gene, D gene, CDR3 protein, CDR3 DNA. The D gene is left open where the match is weak. Expanded clones get a size class; other rows say once, few or many, or leave the size out.

v_call: TRBV3-1/TRBV3-2; clone_size: many; j_call: TRBJ2-2; d_call: TRBD2; cdr3_aa: CASSLAGGPNTGELFF; cdr3_nt: TGTGCCAGCAGCCTAGCGGGGGGCCCGAACACCGGGGAGCTGTTTTTT
v_call: TRBV5-5; clone_size: -; j_call: TRBJ2-3; d_call: -; cdr3_aa: CASSWGPTSSTDTQYF; cdr3_nt: TGTGCCAGCAGCTGGGGGCCGACCTCTAGCACAGATACGCAGTATTTT
v_call: TRBV19; clone_size: -; j_call: TRBJ2-7; d_call: TRBD1; cdr3_aa: CASSATGTGWNEQYF; cdr3_nt: TGTGCCAGTAGTGCTACCGGGACAGGGTGGAACGAGCAGTACTTC
v_call: TRBV12-3/TRBV12-4; clone_size: once; j_call: TRBJ2-7; d_call: TRBD2; cdr3_aa: CASSSGYSYEQYF; cdr3_nt: TGTGCCAGTAGTAGCGGGTACTCCTACGAGCAGTACTTC
v_call: TRBV7-2; clone_size: -; j_call: TRBJ1-3; d_call: -; cdr3_aa: CASSSRTGFSGNTIYF; cdr3_nt: TGTGCCAGCAGTTCGCGTACAGGCTTCTCTGGAAACACCATATATTTT
v_call: TRBV9; clone_size: -; j_call: TRBJ2-1; d_call: TRBD1; cdr3_aa: CASSLRQGAQEQFF; cdr3_nt: TGTGCCAGCAGCCTTCGACAGGGGGCACAGGAGCAGTTCTTC
v_call: TRBV5-6; clone_size: -; j_call: TRBJ1-5; d_call: -; cdr3_aa: CASSSGGPGPQHF; cdr3_nt: TGTGCCAGCAGCTCCGGAGGCCCGGGACCCCAGCATTTT
v_call: TRBV5-1; clone_size: -; j_call: TRBJ2-5; d_call: TRBD1; cdr3_aa: CASSSRQGDQETQYF; cdr3_nt: TGCGCCAGCAGCTCCCGACAGGGAGATCAAGAGACCCAGTACTTC
v_call: TRBV7-9; clone_size: -; j_call: TRBJ2-2; d_call: TRBD1; cdr3_aa: CASSLARTGIGELFF; cdr3_nt: TGTGCCAGCAGCTTAGCCAGGACAGGGATCGGGGAGCTGTTTTTT
v_call: TRBV5-4; clone_size: -; j_call: TRBJ1-6; d_call: TRBD1; cdr3_aa: CASSLGGGSSPLHF; cdr3_nt: TGTGCCAGCAGCTTGGGAGGGGGCAGTTCACCCCTCCACTTT
v_call: TRBV30; clone_size: -; j_call: TRBJ2-1; d_call: -; cdr3_aa: CAWGMGASNEQFF; cdr3_nt: TGTGCCTGGGGTATGGGGGCCAGCAATGAGCAGTTCTTC
v_call: TRBV6-5; clone_size: -; j_call: TRBJ2-5; d_call: -; cdr3_aa: CASSSLYSQHGETQYF; cdr3_nt: TGTGCCAGCAGTTCGTTATACAGCCAGCATGGAGAGACCCAGTACTTC
v_call: TRBV19; clone_size: -; j_call: TRBJ1-2; d_call: TRBD1; cdr3_aa: CASRIQGERSGYTF; cdr3_nt: TGTGCCAGTAGGATACAGGGGGAGAGGAGTGGCTACACCTTC